This paragraph reports one T cell receptor (beta chain). Its cognate antigen is unknown. This record comes from a study of T cell responses to AZD1222 COVID-19 vaccine. Study-level points and caveats: Compared with day 0, the breadth and depth of the Spike-specific TCR repertoire rose significantly after two doses of AZD1222.

Profiling relied on immunoSEQ multiplex PCR, and the TCRdb table lists in-frame clones only, not all of them. The sample comprises about 180,000 clones, approximately 90% of which are singletons, and around 2.9% rests with the top ten. The length of the CDR3 is 16 residues. The V gene lost 5 bases and the J gene lost 0 bases, with 16 bases spanning the gap. Germline V lookup: CDR1 MNHNY, CDR2 SVGAGI (reference sequence). Sequencing used peripheral blood, obtained on day 0 of AZD1222 vaccination. The receptor comes from an adult in good health. The chain couples TRBV6-6 to TRBJ1-1, with D hard to call. The CDR3: CASSAVGGYMNTEAFF. The CDR3 DNA sequence: TGTGCCAGCAGTGCCGTGGGCGGATACATGAACACTGAAGCTTTCTTT.